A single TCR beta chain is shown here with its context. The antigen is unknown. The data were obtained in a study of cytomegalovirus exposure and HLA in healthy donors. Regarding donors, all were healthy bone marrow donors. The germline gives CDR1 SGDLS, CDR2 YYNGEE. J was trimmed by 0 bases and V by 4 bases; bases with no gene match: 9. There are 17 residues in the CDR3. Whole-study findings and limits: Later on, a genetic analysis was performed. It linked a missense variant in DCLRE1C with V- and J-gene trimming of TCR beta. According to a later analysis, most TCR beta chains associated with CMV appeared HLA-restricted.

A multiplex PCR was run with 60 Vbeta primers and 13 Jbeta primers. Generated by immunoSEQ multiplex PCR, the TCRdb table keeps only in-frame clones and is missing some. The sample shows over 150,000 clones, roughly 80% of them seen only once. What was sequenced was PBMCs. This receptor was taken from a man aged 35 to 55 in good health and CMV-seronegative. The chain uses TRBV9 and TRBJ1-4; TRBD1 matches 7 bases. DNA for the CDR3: TGTGCCAGCAGCCCCCGACAGGGCCTTGCAACTAATGAAAAACTGTTTTTT. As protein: CASSPRQGLATNEKLFF. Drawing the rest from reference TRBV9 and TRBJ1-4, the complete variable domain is DSGVTQTPKHLITATGQRVTLRCSPRSGDLSVYWYQQSLDQGLQFLIQYYNGEERAKGNILERFSAQQFPDLHSELNLSSLELGDSALYFCASSPRQGLATNEKLFFGSGTQLSVL.